Listed below are T cell receptor beta chains from one sample, sequenced in a study of T cells in Graves' hyperthyroidism and ophthalmopathy. TCRdb fed the multiplex PCR reads into MiXCR, producing one record per CDR3 protein. This sample has 480,000 or so distinct CDR3 sequences, with 13% to 15% found just once. What was sequenced was blood. These receptors were collected from a woman aged 18-29 years with Graves' hyperthyroidism. CDR3s include the opening cysteine and the closing phenylalanine or tryptophan. A D gene is named only where the DNA matches it firmly. Clone size is not always given. Where it is, it says once, few, many or a class for expanded clones.

V	D	size	length	J	CDR3	DNA
TRBV12-5	-	many	14	TRBJ2-1	CASGLWGEVDEQFF	TGTGCTAGTGGTTTGTGGGGGGAGGTAGATGAGCAGTTCTTC
TRBV11-2	TRBD2	many	15	TRBJ2-7	CASSLNSGRAYEQYF	TGTGCCAGCAGCTTAAATAGCGGGAGAGCTTACGAGCAGTACTTC
TRBV5-1	TRBD2	many	18	TRBJ2-3	CASSLTSGRPTATDTQYF	TGCGCCAGCAGCTTGACTAGCGGGAGGCCAACAGCCACAGATACGCAGTATTTT
TRBV5-1	-	many	15	TRBJ1-1	CASSLTSQGNTEAFF	TGCGCCAGCAGCCTTACTTCGCAGGGGAACACTGAAGCTTTCTTT
TRBV9	-	many	16	TRBJ1-2	CASSVGQFFSNYGYTF	TGTGCCAGCAGCGTCGGACAATTTTTTTCGAACTATGGCTACACCTTC
TRBV6-2/TRBV6-3	-	many	12	TRBJ2-7	CASSYSMFEQYF	TGTGCCAGCAGTTACTCGATGTTCGAGCAGTACTTC
TRBV7-2	-	-	14	TRBJ2-1	CASSPNLQGNEQFF	TGTGCCAGCAGCCCCAACCTACAAGGGAATGAGCAGTTCTTC
TRBV27	TRBD1	many	17	TRBJ1-6	CASSLSPWDSNNSPLHF	TGTGCCAGCAGTTTATCGCCCTGGGACAGTAATAATTCACCCCTCCACTTT
TRBV30	-	many	13	TRBJ1-2	CAWSVVFNYGYTF	TGTGCCTGGAGTGTGGTATTTAACTATGGCTACACCTTC
TRBV6-5	-	many	13	TRBJ1-1	CASSYDSGTEAFF	TGTGCCAGCAGTTACGACAGTGGCACTGAAGCTTTCTTT
TRBV7-2	-	many	15	TRBJ1-2	CASSPQAAGAGGYTF	TGTGCCAGCAGCCCCCAGGCGGCGGGGGCAGGTGGCTACACCTTC
TRBV30	-	many	12	TRBJ2-2	CAWNSNTGELFF	TGTGCCTGGAACTCTAACACCGGGGAGCTGTTTTTT
TRBV5-1	TRBD2	few	14	TRBJ2-1	CASSLVGGNNEQFF	TGCGCCAGCAGCTTGGTGGGAGGGAACAATGAGCAGTTCTTC
TRBV19	-	few	14	TRBJ1-1	CASSMYTTNTEAFF	TGTGCCAGTAGTATGTATACGACGAACACTGAAGCTTTCTTT
TRBV11-2	-	-	14	TRBJ2-5	CASSLVTIQETQYF	TGTGCCAGCAGTCTGGTAACAATCCAAGAGACCCAGTACTTC
TRBV5-1	TRBD2	many	14	TRBJ2-2	CASSERELTGELFF	TGCGCCAGCAGTGAGCGGGAGCTCACCGGGGAGCTGTTTTTT
TRBV29-1	TRBD1	many	14	TRBJ1-2	CSVGGDRTPDGYTF	TGCAGCGTTGGGGGGGACAGGACGCCTGATGGCTACACCTTC
TRBV9	-	-	16	TRBJ2-1	CASSVGGRGAYNEQFF	TGTGCCAGCAGCGTAGGGGGCAGGGGAGCCTACAATGAGCAGTTCTTC
TRBV12-5	-	many	16	TRBJ1-2	CASGRGGYVTAGGYTF	TGTGCTAGTGGCCGAGGGGGGTATGTTACGGCGGGAGGCTACACCTTC
TRBV20-1	-	many	16	TRBJ2-3	CSARDKERSTTDTQYF	TGCAGTGCTAGAGATAAGGAGCGGTCTACCACAGATACGCAGTATTTT
TRBV2	-	many	19	TRBJ2-6	CASSEVGIAVGPGANVLTF	TGTGCCAGCAGTGAAGTAGGAATAGCGGTAGGACCTGGGGCCAACGTCCTGACTTTC
TRBV2	-	many	14	TRBJ2-2	CASRPLAATGELFF	TGTGCCAGCAGGCCTTTGGCGGCCACCGGGGAGCTGTTTTTT
TRBV27	TRBD2	many	17	TRBJ2-3	CASSFPSGAGPTDTQYF	TGTGCCAGCAGTTTCCCCTCTGGAGCGGGGCCCACAGATACGCAGTATTTT
TRBV29-1	-	few	16	TRBJ2-2	CSDPPQGPPDTGELFF	TGCAGCGACCCGCCACAGGGTCCGCCTGATACCGGGGAGCTGTTTTTT
TRBV7-3	-	-	14	TRBJ1-2	CASSPREGVDGYTF	TGTGCCAGCAGCCCTCGGGAGGGAGTGGATGGCTACACCTTC
TRBV2	TRBD1	once	15	TRBJ1-1	CASRGDRGRGTEAFF	TGTGCCAGCAGAGGGGACAGGGGAAGGGGCACTGAAGCTTTCTTT
TRBV20-1	-	-	11	TRBJ1-2	CSAYTANGYTF	TGCAGTGCTTACACAGCTAATGGCTACACCTTC